This entry lists 7 T cell receptor beta chains sequenced from one sample in a study of blood T cells in healthy people across ages. A J-beta primer mix and a sample-barcoded 5' primer were used in a second PCR of roughly 7 to 12 cycles. TCRdb called the 5' RACE reads again in MiXCR, with one record for every CDR3 protein. The sample shows 1.8 million or so distinct CDR3 sequences, roughly two fifths of them seen only once. The source material was blood. These receptors originate from a human donor in good health.

The chain's CDR3 is CSATVSVARGRLTDTQYF. CDR3 DNA sequence: TGCAGTGCCACAGTCTCGGTCGCGAGGGGGCGGTTGACAGATACGCAGTATTTT. V and J are TRBV20-1 and TRBJ2-3; 7 nucleotides line up with TRBD1. J lost 3 bases, V lost 6 bases, and 21 bases had no gene match. The CDR3 contains 18 residues. Per germline, CDR1 DFQATT and CDR2 SNEGSKA (reference sequence).

The CDR3 bases are TGTGCCATCAGTGAGTACGCGGACAGCCACTATGGCTACACCTTC. This encodes CAISEYADSHYGYTF. This chain uses TRBV10-3 with TRBJ1-2, with D possibly matching TRBD1 (6 bases). Trimming pared 1 base from V and 3 bases from J, leaving 12 bases between. The CDR3 loop spans 15 amino acids. CDR1 is ENHRY and CDR2 is SYGVKD in the germline V gene.

This clonotype occurred once. Since a much larger clone is just one base distant, this may be a read error. V usage is TRBV7-2 and J usage is TRBJ2-3, with D perhaps assigned TRBD1 or TRBD2 (6 bases each). Germline V CDR1 and CDR2: SGHTA, FQGNSA. The CDR3 totals 14 residues. CDR3 amino acids: CASGLVTRGDTQYF. Here the CDR3 DNA reads TGTGCCAGCGGCTTAGTGACTAGGGGGGATACGCAGTATTTT.

The chain uses TRBV6-2 or TRBV6-3 and TRBJ2-7; 8 bases are a match to TRBD1. Losses at the gene ends were 5 bases for V and 2 bases for J; bases not matched to a gene: 17. Germline assignment: CDR1 MNHEY and CDR2 SVGEGT. CDR3 length: 18 residues. The CDR3, as DNA: TGTGCCAGCAGTAAACCCTATCCGGGACAGGCGATTACCTACGAGCAGTACTTC. Its translation: CASSKPYPGQAITYEQYF.

This clonotype was picked up a small number of times. This chain connects TRBV20-1 to TRBJ2-5; D might be TRBD2 (5 bases). Trimming left V 6 bases short and J 11 bases short, with 19 bases between. The CDR3 sequence is 12 residues long. CDR1 is DFQATT, CDR2 SNEGSKA, per germline (reference sequence). CDR3 nucleotides: TGCAGTGCCGGAGGTATCCGGGAAGAGCAGTACTTC. It yields the protein CSAGGIREEQYF.

The rearrangement uses TRBV18 and TRBJ2-1; TRBD1 aligns across 8 bases. Germline assignment: CDR1 KGHSH and CDR2 LQKENI. V gave up 5 bases and J gave up 9 bases; unmatched junction bases: 9. CDR3 length: 14 amino acids. CDR3 nucleotides: TGTGCCAGCTCATCCGGGACAGGCTACCTTGAGCAGTTCTTC. The encoded protein is CASSSGTGYLEQFF.

This clonotype occurred a few times. V and J are TRBV20-1 and TRBJ2-5; TRBD2 aligns across 8 bases. The junction had 8 bases not matched to a gene; V was cut back by 6 bases and J by 2 bases. The CDR3 has 14 residues. Per germline, CDR1 DFQATT and CDR2 SNEGSKA (reference sequence). CDR3 nucleotide sequence: TGCAGTGCGACGGGGACTAGGGAACAAGAGACCCAGTACTTC. This translates into CSATGTREQETQYF.